These T cell receptor beta chains were read from a single sample in a study of control samples from healthy donors and cancer patients. Produced via immunoSEQ multiplex PCR; TCRdb's table is partial and in-frame only. Of 100,000 or so clones listed, more than 85% are singletons. Sequencing input: blood. Source of these receptors: a woman aged 45 to 65 in good health. Each CDR3 is given with its conserved first and last residue. Fields, in order: D gene, J gene, clone size, V gene, CDR3 DNA, CDR3 protein. The D gene is left open where the match is weak. Clone size is given for some rows only: seen once, a few or many times, or a class if the clone is expanded.

D: -; J: TRBJ2-3; size: -; V: TRBV7-6; DNA: TGTGCCAGCAGCCCAAGAAATAGGGGGGGGCTCACAGATACGCAGTATTTT; CDR3: CASSPRNRGGLTDTQYF
D: TRBD1; J: TRBJ2-1; size: -; V: TRBV29-1; DNA: TGCAGCGCAGGACAGGGGGTTAGGAATGAGCAGTTCTTC; CDR3: CSAGQGVRNEQFF
D: -; J: TRBJ1-2; size: -; V: TRBV6-5; DNA: TGTGCCAGCAGTTACTCGGGGGGCTCTAACTATGGCTACACCTTC; CDR3: CASSYSGGSNYGYTF
D: -; J: TRBJ2-3; size: -; V: TRBV9; DNA: TGTGCCAGCAGCGTAGGGATCGATGTCACTGATACGCAGTATTTT; CDR3: CASSVGIDVTDTQYF
D: TRBD2; J: TRBJ2-1; size: -; V: TRBV5-1; DNA: TGCGCCAGCAGCGCGGGGGTGACTAGCAATGAGCAGTTCTTC; CDR3: CASSAGVTSNEQFF
D: -; J: TRBJ2-2; size: -; V: TRBV11-2; DNA: TGTGCCAGCAGCTTGGGCCCAGGGGGGTACACCGGGGAGCTGTTTTTT; CDR3: CASSLGPGGYTGELFF
D: TRBD2; J: TRBJ2-7; size: -; V: TRBV5-4; DNA: TGTGCCAGCAGCTCCCGGACTAGCCAGTACGAGCAGTACTTC; CDR3: CASSSRTSQYEQYF
D: TRBD2; J: TRBJ2-4; size: -; V: TRBV3-1/TRBV3-2; DNA: TGTGCCAGCAGCCAAGAATCCCCTAGCGGGAGGACCTTAACCAAAAACATTCAGTACTTC; CDR3: CASSQESPSGRTLTKNIQYF
D: -; J: TRBJ1-1; size: -; V: TRBV7-8; DNA: TGTGCCAGCAGCTTATCCCGACAGTCCCAAGCTTTCTTT; CDR3: CASSLSRQSQAFF
D: TRBD2; J: TRBJ2-1; size: -; V: TRBV3-1/TRBV3-2; DNA: TGTGCCAGCAGCCAATCAGCGGGAGGGTACAATGAGCAGTTCTTC; CDR3: CASSQSAGGYNEQFF
D: TRBD2; J: TRBJ2-7; size: once; V: TRBV5-4; DNA: TGTGCCAGCAGCTTAAGAACTAGCGGGGCCTACGAGCAGTACTTC; CDR3: CASSLRTSGAYEQYF
D: -; J: TRBJ1-2; size: -; V: TRBV4-3; DNA: TGCGCCAGCAGCCAGAACCCCCCCCCGGGGAAAGGGGGCTACACCTTC; CDR3: CASSQNPPPGKGGYTF
D: TRBD1; J: TRBJ2-7; size: once; V: TRBV7-2; DNA: TGTGCCAGCAGCCCGACCGGGACAGGGTTTAAGTACGAGCAGTACTTC; CDR3: CASSPTGTGFKYEQYF
D: TRBD1; J: TRBJ2-7; size: -; V: TRBV7-6; DNA: TGTGCCAGCAGCCGACGGACAGGGGGCTCCTACGAGCAGTACTTC; CDR3: CASSRRTGGSYEQYF
D: -; J: TRBJ1-2; size: few; V: TRBV5-1; DNA: TGCGCCAGCAGCTTGGACAGTAACTATGGCTACACCTTC; CDR3: CASSLDSNYGYTF
D: TRBD1; J: TRBJ1-2; size: -; V: TRBV28; DNA: TGTGCCAGCAGGACAGGGGGCTATGGCTACACCTTC; CDR3: CASRTGGYGYTF
D: -; J: TRBJ1-1; size: -; V: TRBV10-3; DNA: TGTGCCATCAGTCTGACAGGATGGGACACTGAAGCTTTCTTT; CDR3: CAISLTGWDTEAFF
D: -; J: TRBJ1-5; size: -; V: TRBV12-3/TRBV12-4; DNA: TGTGCCAGCAGTACACAGGGATTTCAGCCCCAGCATTTT; CDR3: CASSTQGFQPQHF
D: -; J: TRBJ1-4; size: -; V: TRBV5-1; DNA: TGCGCCAGCAGCTTGACCAGTGGGGGGTCTAATGAAAAACTGTTTTTT; CDR3: CASSLTSGGSNEKLFF
D: TRBD1; J: TRBJ1-5; size: once; V: TRBV6-6; DNA: TGTGCCAGCAGTTCCTCCGGGACAGGGAAGCAGCCCCAGCATTTT; CDR3: CASSSSGTGKQPQHF
D: -; J: TRBJ1-5; size: -; V: TRBV7-8; DNA: TGTGCCAGCAGCTTAGAGGGTCAGCCCCAGCATTTT; CDR3: CASSLEGQPQHF
D: -; J: TRBJ1-1; size: -; V: TRBV5-4; DNA: TGTGCCAGCATCCGTGGGGCCTCTGAAGCTTTCTTT; CDR3: CASIRGASEAFF
D: -; J: TRBJ1-2; size: -; V: TRBV29-1; DNA: TGCAGCGTTGTGGGGCTTCATGGCTACACCTTC; CDR3: CSVVGLHGYTF
D: -; J: TRBJ1-2; size: -; V: TRBV4-3; DNA: TGCGCCAGCAGCCAAGCCGAGGGGTCCCTCTATGGCTACACCTTC; CDR3: CASSQAEGSLYGYTF
D: -; J: TRBJ2-2; size: once; V: TRBV25-1; DNA: TGTGCCAGCAGTGAATATGGGACCACCGGGGAGCTGTTTTTT; CDR3: CASSEYGTTGELFF
D: -; J: TRBJ2-3; size: -; V: TRBV19; DNA: TGTGCCAGTAGTACACGGGACTTCACGATCACAGATACGCAGTATTTT; CDR3: CASSTRDFTITDTQYF
D: -; J: TRBJ2-2; size: -; V: TRBV6-4; DNA: TGTGCCAGCAGCAGTAATACAGGGAGCGGGGAGCTGTTTTTT; CDR3: CASSSNTGSGELFF
D: -; J: TRBJ2-3; size: -; V: TRBV7-3; DNA: TGTGCCAGCAGTTTCAAGTCAGGCACAGATACGCAGTATTTT; CDR3: CASSFKSGTDTQYF
D: TRBD1; J: TRBJ1-2; size: -; V: TRBV7-2; DNA: TGTGCCAGCAGCCCCGGGGACAGGGATTCCTATGGCTACACCTTC; CDR3: CASSPGDRDSYGYTF
D: TRBD1; J: TRBJ1-2; size: -; V: TRBV3-1/TRBV3-2; DNA: TGTGCCAGCAGCCAATATGAGGGGGCATTTCTCTTC; CDR3: CASSQYEGAFLF
D: TRBD2; J: TRBJ2-5; size: few; V: TRBV11-3; DNA: TGTGCCAGCAGCTTGGGACTAATCCTGGATCAAGAGACCCAGTACTTC; CDR3: CASSLGLILDQETQYF
D: TRBD2; J: TRBJ2-7; size: -; V: TRBV4-3; DNA: TGCGCCAGCAGCCCGGGACTAGCGGGGGGAACGTACGAGCAGTACTTC; CDR3: CASSPGLAGGTYEQYF
D: -; J: TRBJ1-5; size: -; V: TRBV27; DNA: TGTGCCAGCAGTCCCCAAGGGGGGTTCAATCAGCCCCAGCATTTT; CDR3: CASSPQGGFNQPQHF
D: -; J: TRBJ1-5; size: -; V: TRBV7-2; DNA: TGTGCCAGCAGCTTATATATTGGGGGGATAGGCAATCAGCCCCAGCATTTT; CDR3: CASSLYIGGIGNQPQHF
D: -; J: TRBJ2-6; size: -; V: TRBV27; DNA: TGTGCCAGCAGTTTATGGGCCTCTGGGGCCAACGTCCTGACTTTC; CDR3: CASSLWASGANVLTF
D: -; J: TRBJ2-1; size: -; V: TRBV28; DNA: TGTGCCAGCATCGGAGGGGGACCCCAGTACAATGAGCAGTTCTTC; CDR3: CASIGGGPQYNEQFF
D: -; J: TRBJ2-2; size: -; V: TRBV5-5; DNA: TGTGCCAGCAGCACGGGACCCGCCGGGTCGGACACCGGGGAGCTGTTTTTT; CDR3: CASSTGPAGSDTGELFF
D: -; J: TRBJ1-4; size: -; V: TRBV6-1; DNA: TGTGCCAGCAGTGAAGGTACAGGGCTTAATGAAAAACTGTTTTTT; CDR3: CASSEGTGLNEKLFF
D: TRBD1; J: TRBJ1-1; size: -; V: TRBV9; DNA: TGTGCCAGCAGCGCCAAAGACGGACAGGCGGGGGCTGAAGCTTTCTTT; CDR3: CASSAKDGQAGAEAFF
D: TRBD2; J: TRBJ2-3; size: -; V: TRBV2; DNA: TGTGCCAGCAGAAAACGGACTAGCGTTAACACAGATACGCAGTATTTT; CDR3: CASRKRTSVNTDTQYF
D: TRBD1; J: TRBJ1-2; size: -; V: TRBV4-1; DNA: TGCGCCAGCAGCCAAAGGGGACAGGGAAGAGATGGCTACACCTTC; CDR3: CASSQRGQGRDGYTF
D: TRBD1; J: TRBJ1-5; size: -; V: TRBV18; DNA: TGTGCCAGCTCAGCCAAGGGGGCGAGAAGCAATCAGCCCCAGCATTTT; CDR3: CASSAKGARSNQPQHF
D: -; J: TRBJ1-1; size: -; V: TRBV6-6; DNA: TGTGCCAGCAGACGGGACGGATCGAACACTGAAGCTTTCTTT; CDR3: CASRRDGSNTEAFF
D: -; J: TRBJ1-1; size: -; V: TRBV5-4; DNA: TGTGCCAGCAGCTTTTCGGGGGTGAACACTGAAGCTTTCTTT; CDR3: CASSFSGVNTEAFF
D: -; J: TRBJ1-6; size: -; V: TRBV6-6; DNA: TGTGCCAGCACCCGAAGGGGAACAGCGGATAATTCACCCCTCCACTTT; CDR3: CASTRRGTADNSPLHF
D: -; J: TRBJ2-1; size: -; V: TRBV29-1; DNA: TGCAGCGCTCAGGCCATCCGAAGGGCGACCTACAATGAGCAGTTCTTC; CDR3: CSAQAIRRATYNEQFF
D: -; J: TRBJ2-5; size: -; V: TRBV15; DNA: TGTGCCACCAGAAAGGATTTAGCGGATCAAGAGACCCAGTACTTC; CDR3: CATRKDLADQETQYF
D: -; J: TRBJ2-6; size: -; V: TRBV6-5; DNA: TGTGCCAGCAGGAGCTCTGGGGCCAACGTCCTGACTTTC; CDR3: CASRSSGANVLTF
D: TRBD2; J: TRBJ2-3; size: -; V: TRBV20-1; DNA: TGCAGTGCTAGTCTTAGCGGGGGATACACAGATACGCAGTATTTT; CDR3: CSASLSGGYTDTQYF
D: TRBD1; J: TRBJ1-1; size: -; V: TRBV7-8; DNA: TGTGCCAGCAGCGGAAAAGGGACAGGAAACACTGAAGCTTTCTTT; CDR3: CASSGKGTGNTEAFF
D: TRBD1; J: TRBJ1-1; size: -; V: TRBV18; DNA: TGTGCCAGCTCACCACCACCGACAGGGGACACTGAAGCTTTCTTT; CDR3: CASSPPPTGDTEAFF